This TCR beta chain was recovered during a study of T cell changes during pregnancy in multiple sclerosis. Sequenced by immunoSEQ multiplex PCR; TCRdb stores in-frame clones only, minus some. The table shows roughly 63,000 clones, with roughly 93% occurring only once. V gave up 5 bases and J gave up 4 bases; unmatched junction bases: 8. Germline V CDR1 and CDR2: LGHNT, FRNRAP. The CDR3 is made up of 15 amino acids. The sample in question was CD8+ T cells from peripheral blood mononuclear cells, obtained in the second trimester of pregnancy. The rearrangement uses TRBV12-5 and TRBJ2-4, with 7 nucleotides matching TRBD1. The clonotype comes from a female donor with multiple sclerosis, enrolled in a pregnancy study. The CDR3 is CASGPAGTAKNIQYF. The CDR3 bases are TGTGCTAGTGGTCCTGCCGGGACAGCGAAAAACATTCAGTACTTC. The full variable domain, its missing parts supplied by reference TRBV12-5 and TRBJ2-4, is DARVTQTPRHKVTEMGQEVTMRCQPILGHNTVFWYRQTMMQGLELLAYFRNRAPLDDSGMPKDRFSAEMPDATLATLKIQPSEPRDSAVYFCASGPAGTAKNIQYFGAGTRLSVL.